The source of this TCR beta chain is a study of B cell selection in AIRE deficiency. CD4+CD127+ cells were sorted as the conventional CD4 T cells. Data came from immunoSEQ multiplex PCR; TCRdb stores just in-frame clones and leaves some out. The table has about 23,000 clones, 97% seen once. Germline values: CDR1 SGDLS, CDR2 YYNGEE. Trimming cost V 4 bases and J 3 bases; bases outside gene matches: 14. This CDR3 spans 18 amino acids. Sequenced input: conventional CD4+ T cells sorted from PBMCs. The TCR originated in a human donor with AIRE deficiency. The chain is built from TRBV9 and TRBJ2-1, with 9 nucleotides matching TRBD2. CDR3 bases: TGTGCCAGCAGCCGGCAGCGGGTTAGCGGGAGCAGCTACAATGAGCAGTTCTTC. This sequence encodes CASSRQRVSGSSYNEQFF. The variable domain in full, completed from reference TRBV9 and TRBJ2-1, reads DSGVTQTPKHLITATGQRVTLRCSPRSGDLSVYWYQQSLDQGLQFLIQYYNGEERAKGNILERFSAQQFPDLHSELNLSSLELGDSALYFCASSRQRVSGSSYNEQFFGPGTRLTVL.